The 22 T cell receptor beta chains listed next were all sequenced from one sample in a study of T-cell reconstitution after alpha-beta-depleted transplantation in children. Unique molecular identifiers were built into the TCRbeta library. One entry per CDR3 protein results from TCRdb running MiXCR on the PCR reads. Found here are about 510,000 distinct CDR3 sequences, around 10% of them singletons; the top ten hold approximately 15%. The sample here was PBMCs, mostly from graft donor cells, taken 180 days after TCRalphabeta/CD19-depleted stem cell transplant. All receptors come from a female patient under 10 years old who had a stem cell transplant for aplastic anemia, so the T cells may come from the graft donor.

Turning to this clonotype: Germline is not matched at one junction end, which may reflect a read error. This chain links TRBV27 with TRBJ1-1; possibly TRBD1 for D (6 bases). This CDR3 contains 17 residues. Germline V CDR1 and CDR2: MNHEY, SMNVEV (reference sequence). CDR3 coding DNA: TGTTCCAGCAGTTTATCGGGCAGGGGAAGGTTTTACACTGAAGCTTTCTTT. Amino acid sequence: CSSSLSGRGRFYTEAFF.

J is TRBJ1-1 and V is TRBV5-1; the D is unclear. Germline V lookup: CDR1 SGHRS, CDR2 YFSETQ. V was trimmed by 4 bases and J by 0 bases, leaving 4 bases between them. The CDR3 contains 12 residues. The CDR3 protein is CASSMVNTEAFF. The CDR3 bases are TGCGCCAGCAGCATGGTGAACACTGAAGCTTTCTTT.

This clonotype was seen a few times. J is TRBJ1-1 and V is TRBV7-6; D remains ambiguous. There are 14 residues in the CDR3. Germline V gives CDR1 SGHVS, CDR2 FNYEAQ. Trimming left V 2 bases short and J 0 bases short, with 7 bases between. The CDR3 protein is CASSLFQVNTEAFF. The CDR3 bases are TGTGCCAGCAGCTTATTTCAGGTGAACACTGAAGCTTTCTTT.

To note about this clonotype: A much larger clone sits a single nucleotide away, making a read error possible. CDR3 nucleotide sequence: TGCAGCGTTGAAGGACAGGGGAAAGAGACCCACTACTTC. Protein sequence: CSVEGQGKETHYF. The chain couples TRBV29-1 to TRBJ2-5; TRBD1 aligns across 8 bases. Germline V CDR1 and CDR2: SQVTM, ANQGSEA. The CDR3 totals 13 residues.

The sample holds a few counts of this clonotype. The chain employs TRBV10-3 and TRBJ2-2; D ambiguous. V lost 5 bases to trimming and J lost 5 bases, with 9 bases between them. The CDR3 is 13 residues long. Per the germline V gene, CDR1 is ENHRY and CDR2 is SYGVKD. The CDR3 DNA is TGTGCCATCAGTCCCTTCTTAACCGGGGAGCTGTTTTTT. Protein sequence: CAISPFLTGELFF.

This clonotype showed up just a few times. This chain connects TRBV3-1 to TRBJ2-1; unclear D gene. The CDR3 extends over 15 amino acids. V was trimmed by 4 bases and J by 0 bases, leaving 10 bases between them. Germline assignment: CDR1 LGHDT and CDR2 YNNKEL (reference sequence). The CDR3 spells CASSPLPSSYNEQFF. The CDR3 DNA reads as TGTGCCAGCAGCCCCCTCCCCAGCTCCTACAATGAGCAGTTCTTC.

This clonotype occurred once. This chain uses TRBV20-1 with TRBJ2-3, with D possibly being TRBD2 (6 bases). Germline values: CDR1 DFQATT, CDR2 SNEGSKA (reference sequence). The CDR3 is 12 residues long. This CDR3 reads CSRRGYTDTQYF. The CDR3 DNA reads as TGCAGCCGGAGGGGATACACAGATACGCAGTATTTT.

Written as DNA, the CDR3 is TGTGCCAGCAGCCGGCTAGATTCCCTGCTCGAGCAGTTCTTC. Translated, it gives CASSRLDSLLEQFF. The rearrangement uses TRBV7-8 and TRBJ2-1; D gene unclear. CDR3 size: 14 residues. V was shortened by 5 bases and J by 10 bases, with 18 bases between the two germline ends. In germline, CDR1 is SGHVS, CDR2 FQNEAQ.

There are many counts of this clonotype. The chain employs TRBV15 and TRBJ2-3, with D perhaps TRBD1 or TRBD2 (5 bases each). This CDR3 has 14 residues. In germline, CDR1 is LNHNV, CDR2 YYDKDF (reference sequence). The V gene lost 1 base and the J gene lost 7 bases, with 12 bases spanning the gap. CDR3 sequence: CATSRGGSGNTQYF. In DNA form, the CDR3 reads TGTGCCACCAGCAGAGGGGGGAGCGGTAATACGCAGTATTTT.

This clonotype was counted a few times. In DNA form, the CDR3 reads TGTGCCAGCAGCGCTCTGGACAGGGCGCTAGCGGGAGGGGCAGATACGCAGTATTTT. Residues: CASSALDRALAGGADTQYF. The V call is TRBV4-2, the J call TRBJ2-3; 12 positions match TRBD2. J lost 4 bases, V lost 5 bases, and 16 bases had no gene match. The CDR3 loop spans 19 amino acids. The germline CDR1 and CDR2 sequences are LGHNA and YNFKEQ.

The CDR3 DNA reads as TGCGCCAGCAGCCAAACGTTAAGCTCCTACAATGAGCAGTTCTTC. It specifies CASSQTLSSYNEQFF. This chain connects TRBV4-3 to TRBJ2-1; the D is unclear. CDR3 length equals 15 residues. With 2 bases removed from V and 0 bases from J, the gap between germline ends came to 8 bases. Germline V gives CDR1 LGHNA, CDR2 YSLEER.

This clonotype has a count of ten or more. Mismatch with germline at one junction end may stem from a read error. The gene calls are TRBV29-1 and TRBJ2-5; tentative D call: TRBD2 (6 bases). Germline loops: CDR1 SQVTM, CDR2 ANQGSEA. The CDR3 contains 10 residues. The CDR3 spells CSVGGEAQYF. As DNA, the CDR3 is TGCAGCGTGGGGGGAGAGGCCCAGTACTTC.

The gene calls are TRBV5-4 and TRBJ2-6, with D tentatively TRBD2 (6 bases). With 0 bases removed from V and 0 bases from J, the gap between germline ends came to 16 bases. CDR3 length: 19 amino acids. The germline CDR1 and CDR2 sequences are SGHNT and YYREEE (reference sequence). The CDR3 spells CASSLAGGGPRSGANVLTF. The DNA of the CDR3 is TGTGCCAGCAGCTTGGCCGGGGGTGGGCCCCGCTCTGGGGCCAACGTCCTGACTTTC.

This clonotype was seen repeatedly, ten times or more. The J gene is TRBJ1-2, the V gene TRBV5-1; D not certain. Trimming removed 0 bases at V and 3 bases at J, with 6 bases between. This CDR3 has 13 residues. CDR1 and CDR2 (germline): SGHRS, YFSETQ. Here the CDR3 DNA reads TGCGCCAGCAGCTTGGGGCCGGACTATGGCTACACCTTC. Protein: CASSLGPDYGYTF.

The genes are TRBV15 and TRBJ1-6; D may be TRBD1 (5 bases). The V gene's germline CDR1 is LNHNV and CDR2 YYDKDF (reference sequence). The CDR3 extends over 15 amino acids. V dropped 0 bases and J dropped 9 bases, with 12 bases sitting between them. The CDR3 region is CATSRDGRVGSPLHF. The CDR3 DNA reads as TGTGCCACCAGCAGAGACGGCAGGGTGGGTTCACCCCTCCACTTT.

The chain couples TRBV7-2 to TRBJ1-2; D is unclear. The germline V and J ends were trimmed by 8 bases and 8 bases, with 21 bases remaining between them. Germline loops: CDR1 SGHTA, CDR2 FQGNSA. The CDR3 is 14 residues long. The CDR3 spells CASCHIIWEWGYTF. Written as DNA, the CDR3 is TGTGCCAGCTGTCACATAATATGGGAATGGGGCTACACCTTC.

This clonotype was counted a few times. CDR3 bases: TGCAGTGCGACACAGGCTGGGGCCAACGTCCTGACTTTC. Residues: CSATQAGANVLTF. The chain links TRBV20-1 to TRBJ2-6, with D maybe TRBD1 (5 bases). The CDR3 runs 13 residues. V was shortened by 6 bases and J by 2 bases, with 8 bases between the two germline ends. Germline V gene sequence: CDR1 DFQATT, CDR2 SNEGSKA (reference sequence).

V gene TRBV12-3 or TRBV12-4 combines with J gene TRBJ1-3; no firm D call. V dropped 0 bases and J dropped 5 bases, with 11 bases sitting between them. This CDR3 spans 15 amino acids. CDR3 bases: TGTGCCAGCAGTTTAGCGTACGGCCGGCGAAACACCATATATTTT. Amino acid sequence: CASSLAYGRRNTIYF.

The chain links TRBV24-1 to TRBJ1-1, with D perhaps TRBD1 (6 bases). The CDR3 runs to 12 residues. V lost 9 bases and J lost 2, with 9 bases in between. Germline V gene data show CDR1 as KGHDR and CDR2 as SFDVKD. The DNA for the CDR3 is TGTGCCACCGAGGGGGGCAACACTGAAGCTTTCTTT. It codes for CATEGGNTEAFF.

This clonotype occurred a few times. J is TRBJ1-2 and V is TRBV12-3 or TRBV12-4; TRBD1 agrees at 7 bases. The CDR3 covers 14 residues. V lost 0 bases and J lost 4; bases outside the gene matches: 2. The CDR3 nucleotides read TGTGCCAGCAGTTTAGCAGACAGGGTCTATGGCTACACCTTC. It is translated as CASSLADRVYGYTF.

V is TRBV27 and J is TRBJ2-3; TRBD1 might be the D (5 bases). The CDR3 is 13 amino acids. The V and J ends lost 6 bases and 1 base respectively, with 8 bases between them. The V gene's germline CDR1 is MNHEY and CDR2 SMNVEV (reference sequence). In DNA form, the CDR3 reads TGTGCCAGCAGCTGGACACGCACAGATACGCAGTATTTT. This gives the protein CASSWTRTDTQYF.

In this sample, this clonotype turned up a few times. The CDR3 is CSAGGREKLFF. For the CDR3, the DNA is TGCAGTGCTGGGGGGAGAGAAAAACTGTTTTTT. This chain connects TRBV20-1 to TRBJ1-4; possible D gene TRBD1, 5 bases. V lost 5 bases and J lost 8, with 9 bases in between. The CDR3 is 11 amino acids. Germline values: CDR1 DFQATT, CDR2 SNEGSKA (reference sequence).